This T cell receptor beta chain was observed in a study of blood T cell repertoires in COVID-19. Trimming shortened V by 6 bases and J by 0 bases, and 15 bases separated the two germline ends. Germline V gene sequence: CDR1 MNHEY, CDR2 SVGAGI. The CDR3 has 15 amino acids. Only in-frame clones appear in the TCRdb table, and some are missing; sequencing was by immunoSEQ multiplex PCR. The data show some 160,000 clones, just under 80% seen once. This clone was picked up one time. This rearrangement joins TRBV6-5 to TRBJ2-7; TRBD1 might be the D (5 bases). Source material: peripheral blood. This clonotype originated in a woman at least 80 years old with acute or convalescent COVID-19. The CDR3 spells CASRGQLMSSYEQYF. For the CDR3, the DNA is TGTGCCAGCAGGGGGCAGCTAATGAGCTCCTACGAGCAGTACTTC.